A selection of T cell receptor beta chains follows, all from one sample in a study of blood T cell repertoires in COVID-19. Produced via immunoSEQ multiplex PCR; TCRdb's table is partial and in-frame only. The table includes fewer than 250,000 clones, about 83% detected once. Sequencing input: PBMCs or T cells enriched from blood (not recorded which). Every receptor here comes from a woman in her forties or fifties who had been exposed to COVID-19. Both conserved end residues are part of each CDR3. D genes are given only for firm matches. Some rows have no size entry. The others give once, few or many, or a class for an expanded clone.

clone_size	cdr3_length	v_call	j_call	d_call	cdr3_aa	cdr3_nt
once	14	TRBV3-1/TRBV3-2	TRBJ1-4	TRBD1	CASSQGTGVEKLFF	TGTGCCAGCAGCCAGGGCACAGGGGTCGAAAAACTGTTTTTT
once	15	TRBV5-1	TRBJ2-5	-	CASSLGAGSQETQYF	TGCGCCAGCAGCTTGGGGGCGGGTTCCCAAGAGACCCAGTACTTC
-	15	TRBV19	TRBJ1-3	-	CASSMEWLSGNTIYF	TGTGCCAGTAGTATGGAGTGGCTCTCTGGAAACACCATATATTTT
-	13	TRBV12-3/TRBV12-4	TRBJ1-3	-	CASIPGAGNTIYF	TGTGCCAGCATACCCGGGGCTGGAAACACCATATATTTT
-	14	TRBV15	TRBJ2-7	-	CATSRDLAPNEQYF	TGTGCCACCAGCAGAGATCTAGCCCCGAACGAGCAGTACTTC
-	14	TRBV27	TRBJ2-7	-	CASRPNRILYEQYF	TGTGCCAGCAGGCCTAACAGGATTCTCTACGAGCAGTACTTC
-	17	TRBV27	TRBJ1-1	TRBD1	CASSPQGQGASNTEAFF	TGTGCCAGCAGCCCCCAAGGACAGGGGGCCTCGAACACTGAAGCTTTCTTT
-	13	TRBV5-6	TRBJ2-7	-	CASSLDRGGEQYF	TGTGCCAGCAGCTTGGACAGGGGAGGCGAGCAGTACTTC
-	14	TRBV7-2	TRBJ1-6	-	CASSLVAAESPLHF	TGTGCCAGCAGCTTAGTGGCCGCGGAATCACCCCTCCACTTT
-	15	TRBV5-1	TRBJ2-3	TRBD1	CASSLGPGQTDTQYF	TGCGCCAGCAGCTTGGGGCCGGGACAGACAGATACGCAGTATTTT
-	13	TRBV12-3/TRBV12-4	TRBJ1-2	TRBD1	CASSRDSNYGYTF	TGTGCCAGCAGTCGGGACAGCAACTATGGCTACACCTTC
-	14	TRBV29-1	TRBJ2-5	-	CSALPTVWRETQYF	TGCAGCGCCCTACCCACAGTATGGAGGGAGACCCAGTACTTC
-	15	TRBV10-3	TRBJ1-1	-	CAIRDQGSTNTEAFF	TGTGCCATCAGAGATCAGGGGTCAACAAACACTGAAGCTTTCTTT
-	15	TRBV30	TRBJ1-5	-	CAWSVPGLGNQPQHF	TGTGCCTGGAGTGTACCCGGGTTGGGCAATCAGCCCCAGCATTTT
-	16	TRBV4-1	TRBJ2-6	-	CASSQDAGVGANVLTF	TGCGCCAGCAGCCAAGATGCCGGGGTCGGGGCCAACGTCCTGACTTTC
-	13	TRBV5-6	TRBJ2-1	-	CASSLSVYNEQFF	TGTGCCAGCAGCTTATCCGTTTACAATGAGCAGTTCTTC
-	16	TRBV10-3	TRBJ2-6	-	CAISEEANSGANVLTF	TGTGCCATCAGTGAAGAGGCGAACTCTGGGGCCAACGTCCTGACTTTC
-	15	TRBV5-6	TRBJ1-2	-	CASSVLGPGSTGYTF	TGTGCCAGCAGCGTTTTGGGGCCAGGGTCCACCGGCTACACCTTC
-	13	TRBV9	TRBJ1-5	-	CASSVADGQPQHF	TGTGCCAGCAGCGTAGCCGACGGGCAGCCCCAGCATTTT
few	14	TRBV9	TRBJ2-2	-	CASSGTENTGELFF	TGTGCCAGCAGCGGGACAGAGAACACCGGGGAGCTGTTTTTT
-	14	TRBV18	TRBJ1-1	-	CASSPFTGDTEAFF	TGTGCCAGCTCACCCTTTACGGGGGACACTGAAGCTTTCTTT
-	14	TRBV2	TRBJ2-1	TRBD2	CASSRLAGGRDGFF	TGTGCCAGCTCACGTCTAGCGGGGGGCCGGGACGGGTTCTTC
-	16	TRBV19	TRBJ1-4	TRBD1	CASSSHDRATNEKLFF	TGTGCCAGTAGTAGCCACGACAGGGCCACTAATGAAAAACTGTTTTTT
-	17	TRBV7-2	TRBJ2-3	-	CASSLLSRDSYTDTQYF	TGTGCCAGCAGCTTATTGTCCCGGGACTCCTACACAGATACGCAGTATTTT
many	15	TRBV9	TRBJ1-1	-	CASSVGGSPNTEAFF	TGTGCCAGCAGCGTAGGGGGCAGTCCGAACACTGAAGCTTTCTTT
few	18	TRBV2	TRBJ2-1	TRBD2	CASRPRSLAGGSYNEQFF	TGTGCCAGCAGACCCAGGTCTCTGGCGGGGGGCTCCTACAATGAGCAGTTCTTC
-	15	TRBV19	TRBJ2-1	TRBD2	CASTPGRVGYNEQFF	TGTGCCAGTACCCCAGGGAGGGTAGGCTACAATGAGCAGTTCTTC
-	17	TRBV5-1	TRBJ2-7	TRBD1	CASSIKSGTANAYEQYF	TGCGCCAGCAGCATAAAATCCGGGACAGCTAACGCCTACGAGCAGTACTTC
-	16	TRBV18	TRBJ2-1	-	CASSPSQGGGYNEQFF	TGTGCCAGCTCACCATCACAGGGAGGGGGTTACAATGAGCAGTTCTTC